The 14 T cell receptor beta chains in this list originate from one sample, sequenced in a study of control samples from healthy donors and cancer patients. Sequenced by immunoSEQ multiplex PCR; TCRdb stores in-frame clones only, minus some. The repertoire holds approximately 110,000 clones, with 80% to 95% as singletons. Sequencing was performed on blood. The receptors were sampled from a woman aged 18-29 years in good health.

This clone was counted between two and nine times. The chain recombines TRBV19 with TRBJ2-1, with 12 nucleotides matching TRBD2. This CDR3 is 14 amino acids long. Trimming cost V 6 bases and J 6 bases; bases outside gene matches: 3. Germline CDR1 and CDR2: LNHDA and SQIVND (reference sequence). CDR3 in DNA: TGTGCCAGTAGGACTAGCGGGGGTATCAATGAGCAGTTCTTC. Translated, it gives CASRTSGGINEQFF.

The chain carries TRBV28 and TRBJ1-5; D might be TRBD1 (6 bases). The CDR3 consists of 17 residues. Looked up from germline, CDR1 is MDHEN and CDR2 is SYDVKM. V was trimmed by 4 bases and J by 5 bases, leaving 21 bases between them. The CDR3 loop is CASSSTSWGAKDQPQHF. Written as DNA, the CDR3 is TGTGCCAGCAGTTCGACATCTTGGGGGGCTAAGGATCAGCCCCAGCATTTT. Drawing the rest from reference TRBV28 and TRBJ1-5, the complete variable domain is DVKVTQSSRYLVKRTGEKVFLECVQDMDHENMFWYRQDPGLGLRLIYFSYDVKMKEKGDIPEGYSVSREKKERFSLILESASTNQTSMYLCASSSTSWGAKDQPQHFGDGTRLSIL.

The chain links TRBV19 to TRBJ2-5, with TRBD2 matching 16 bases. The length of the CDR3 is 19 residues. The trim removed 9 bases at V and 0 bases at J, leaving 13 bases unmatched. The germline V gene encodes CDR1 LNHDA and CDR2 SQIVND (reference sequence). As DNA, the CDR3 is TGTGCCAGCGACCCCGGGACTAGCGGGGGGGAGGCTTACCAAGAGACCCAGTACTTC. Its protein is CASDPGTSGGEAYQETQYF. Filled out from reference TRBV19 and TRBJ2-5, the complete variable domain reads DGGITQSPKYLFRKEGQNVTLSCEQNLNHDAMYWYRQDPGQGLRLIYYSQIVNDFQKGDIAEGYSVSREKKESFPLTVTSAQKNPTAFYLCASDPGTSGGEAYQETQYFGPGTRLLVL.

This sequence joins TRBV4-3 and TRBJ2-3, with 11 bases that match TRBD2. The ends lost 2 bases at V and 9 bases at J; junction bases unmatched: 13. Germline CDR1 reads LGHNA; CDR2 reads YSLEER. The CDR3 is 17 amino acids. CDR3 in DNA: TGCGCCAGCAGCCAATCTCTCTCTAGCGGGAGGAGGAACACGCAGTATTTT. Translated, it gives CASSQSLSSGRRNTQYF.

The V gene is TRBV2, the J gene TRBJ1-2; D is perhaps TRBD1 (6 bases). V was trimmed by 5 bases and J by 7 bases, leaving 17 bases between them. The CDR3 spans 14 residues. The germline V gene has CDR1 SNHLY and CDR2 FYNNEI. CDR3 sequence (DNA): TGTGCCAGCAGTTTATATGGACAGTCGGCTGGCTACACCTTC. Protein: CASSLYGQSAGYTF. The full variable domain, its missing parts supplied by reference TRBV2 and TRBJ1-2, is EPEVTQTPSHQVTQMGQEVILRCVPISNHLYFYWYRQILGQKVEFLVSFYNNEISEKSEIFDDQFSVERPDGSNFTLKIRSTKLEDSAMYFCASSLYGQSAGYTFGSGTRLTVV.

The chain has TRBV15 and TRBJ2-2; a weak D match, TRBD1 (7 bases). With 5 bases removed from V and 5 bases from J, the gap between germline ends came to 15 bases. This CDR3 comprises 15 residues. In germline, CDR1 is LNHNV, CDR2 YYDKDF (reference sequence). The CDR3 nucleotides read TGTGCCACCAGCGATTACAGGGGAGGAACCGGGGAGCTGTTTTTT. This codes for CATSDYRGGTGELFF.

The rearrangement links TRBV7-9 to TRBJ2-7, with TRBD2 matching over 7 bases. The V gene end was trimmed by 3 bases and the J gene end by 6 bases; junction bases not matched to a gene: 5. CDR1 and CDR2 from the germline V gene are SEHNR and FQNEAQ (reference sequence). The CDR3 has 13 amino acids. CDR3 protein: CASSLGGTAEQYF. In DNA, the CDR3 is TGTGCCAGCAGCTTGGGGGGGACGGCCGAGCAGTACTTC.

This chain links TRBV7-2 with TRBJ1-1; D is unclear. Germline values: CDR1 SGHTA, CDR2 FQGNSA. Trimming pared 3 bases from V and 1 base from J, leaving 3 bases between. The length of the CDR3 is 12 residues. The CDR3 DNA follows: TGTGCCAGCAGCTTGCAGAACACTGAAGCTTTCTTT. Its protein product is CASSLQNTEAFF.

This chain joins TRBV2 and TRBJ1-3; 12 bases fit TRBD1. The CDR3 consists of 17 residues. Germline V gives CDR1 SNHLY, CDR2 FYNNEI. The ends lost 1 base at V and 5 bases at J; junction bases unmatched: 6. This chain's CDR3 is CASSEEGTGGDRNTIYF. CDR3 in DNA: TGTGCCAGCAGTGAAGAAGGGACAGGGGGCGATAGAAACACCATATATTTT.

The J gene is TRBJ2-1, the V gene TRBV7-9, with no clear D. Germline V gives CDR1 SEHNR, CDR2 FQNEAQ (reference sequence). This CDR3 has 18 amino acids. V lost 1 base and J 0 bases, leaving 16 bases between the germline ends. The CDR3, as DNA: TGTGCCAGCAGCTTAGAAGGTACGCGGTCGAGCTCCTACAATGAGCAGTTCTTC. Translated: CASSLEGTRSSSYNEQFF.

This chain uses TRBV19 with TRBJ1-4; D is unresolved. Trimming cost V 6 bases and J 7 bases, with 12 bases left between them. The germline gives CDR1 LNHDA, CDR2 SQIVND (reference sequence). The CDR3 totals 13 residues. CDR3 residues: CASRQVKVEKLFF. The CDR3 nucleotides are TGTGCCAGTAGGCAGGTGAAGGTTGAAAAACTGTTTTTT.

The V gene is TRBV6-5, the J gene TRBJ2-7, with D possibly matching TRBD1 (5 bases). The CDR3 loop spans 15 amino acids. Trimming removed 0 bases from V and 4 bases from J, with 13 bases in between. Per the germline V gene, CDR1 is MNHEY and CDR2 is SVGAGI. CDR3 residues: CASSYSYQGRYEQYF. The DNA for the CDR3 is TGTGCCAGCAGTTACTCCTATCAGGGAAGGTACGAGCAGTACTTC.

This clone has only one observation. This chain links TRBV7-9 with TRBJ2-3, with D possibly being TRBD1 (6 bases). Germline V gives CDR1 SEHNR, CDR2 FQNEAQ (reference sequence). The V and J ends lost 3 bases and 1 base respectively, with 20 bases between them. The CDR3 length is 18 residues. The CDR3 DNA reads as TGTGCCAGCAGCTTCCCCCTCGTGGGGACAATAGGCACAGATACGCAGTATTTT. It translates to CASSFPLVGTIGTDTQYF.

This clone has more than one count but fewer than ten. The rearrangement links TRBV29-1 to TRBJ1-1; no definite D call. Germline CDR1 SQVTM, CDR2 ANQGSEA. Trimming took off 3 bases at V and 3 bases at J, with 8 bases between the two ends. This CDR3 is 12 amino acids long. In DNA, the CDR3 is TGCAGCGTTGACGTAGGGTACACTGAAGCTTTCTTT. Its translation: CSVDVGYTEAFF.